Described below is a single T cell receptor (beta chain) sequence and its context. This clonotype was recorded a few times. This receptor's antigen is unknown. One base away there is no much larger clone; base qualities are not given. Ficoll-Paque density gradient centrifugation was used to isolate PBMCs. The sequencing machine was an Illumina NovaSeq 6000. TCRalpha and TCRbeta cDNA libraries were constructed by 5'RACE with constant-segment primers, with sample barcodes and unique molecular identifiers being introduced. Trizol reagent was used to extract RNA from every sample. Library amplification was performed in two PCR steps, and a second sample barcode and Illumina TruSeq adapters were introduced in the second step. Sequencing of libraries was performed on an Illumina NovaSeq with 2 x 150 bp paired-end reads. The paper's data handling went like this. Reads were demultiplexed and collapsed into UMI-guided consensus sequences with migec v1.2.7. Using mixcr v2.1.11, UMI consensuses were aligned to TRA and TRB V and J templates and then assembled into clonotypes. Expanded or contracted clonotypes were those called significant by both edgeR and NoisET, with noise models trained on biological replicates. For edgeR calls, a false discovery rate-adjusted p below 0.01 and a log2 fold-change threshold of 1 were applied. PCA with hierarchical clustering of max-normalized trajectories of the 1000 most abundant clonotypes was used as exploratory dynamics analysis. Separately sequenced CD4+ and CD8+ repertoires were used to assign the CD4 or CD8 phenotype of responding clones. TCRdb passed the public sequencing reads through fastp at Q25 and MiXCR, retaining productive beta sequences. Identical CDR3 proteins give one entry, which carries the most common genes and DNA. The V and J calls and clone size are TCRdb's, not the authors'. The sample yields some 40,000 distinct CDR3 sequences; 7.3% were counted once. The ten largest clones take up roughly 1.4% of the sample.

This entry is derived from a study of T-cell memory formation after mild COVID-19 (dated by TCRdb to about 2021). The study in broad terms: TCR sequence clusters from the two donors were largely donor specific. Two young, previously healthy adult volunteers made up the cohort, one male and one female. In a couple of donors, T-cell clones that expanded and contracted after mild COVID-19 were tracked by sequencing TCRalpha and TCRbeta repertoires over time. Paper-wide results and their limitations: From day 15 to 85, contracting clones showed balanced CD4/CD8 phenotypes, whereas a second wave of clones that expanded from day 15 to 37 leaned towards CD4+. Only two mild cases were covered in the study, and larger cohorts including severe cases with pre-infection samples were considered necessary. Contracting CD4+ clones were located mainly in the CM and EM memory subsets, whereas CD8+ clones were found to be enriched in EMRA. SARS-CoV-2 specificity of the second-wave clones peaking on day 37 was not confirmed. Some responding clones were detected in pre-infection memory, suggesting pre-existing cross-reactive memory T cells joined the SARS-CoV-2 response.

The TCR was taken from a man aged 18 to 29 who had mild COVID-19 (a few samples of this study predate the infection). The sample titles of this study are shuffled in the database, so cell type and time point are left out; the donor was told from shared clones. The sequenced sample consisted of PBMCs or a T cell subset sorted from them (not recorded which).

The CDR3 protein is CASSQEEGKRGTQYF. The DNA sequence follows: TGCGCCAGCAGCCAAGAAGAGGGGAAGAGAGGGACCCAGTACTTC. The chain joins TRBV4-1 to TRBJ2-5; the D call could be TRBD1 or TRBD2, with each sharing 5 bases. The CDR3 numbers 15 residues from cysteine through phenylalanine. The kept DNA is CDR3 alone, 45 bases in frame from the first base. Trimming costs V 0 bases and J 7 bases, and their ends lie 15 bases apart. Based on the germline V gene, the CDR1 and CDR2 sequences are MGHRA and YSYEKL.